These 5 T cell receptor beta chains originate from one sample sequenced in a study of tumor-infiltrating lymphocytes in primary liver carcinoma (dated by TCRdb to 2015 to 2018). RNA from unsorted whole blood was extracted with TRIzol reagent, and germline DNA was obtained with the DNeasy Blood & Tissue kit. This sample was sequenced with an Illumina HiSeq 2500. A constant-region primer and ProtoScript II reverse transcriptase were used to reverse-transcribe TCRbeta-specific cDNA from roughly 500 ng total RNA. Three nested multiplex PCR rounds, following a slightly modified ARM-PCR procedure, were used to build the TCRbeta libraries. Each of the first two PCR rounds ran for 10 cycles and used multiplex TRBV1-TRBV30 forward primers together with a Cbeta reverse primer. The public reads were quality trimmed at Q25 with fastp and then assembled into clones with MiXCR by TCRdb, keeping productive beta chains. Identical CDR3 protein sequences are pooled into one entry, listed with their most common genes and DNA. This sample comprises about 350,000 distinct CDR3 sequences, less than 65% of them detected only once. About 6.3% of the sample comes from the top ten.

Sequencing was done on a sample of peripheral blood. The receptors come from a man in his forties or fifties with primary liver carcinoma and hepatitis B virus infection.

Note on this clonotype: Germline is not matched at one junction end, which may reflect a read error. This chain uses TRBV28 with TRBJ2-2, with 9 bases lining up with TRBD1. Germline loops: CDR1 MDHEN, CDR2 SYDVKM. This CDR3 comprises 16 residues. Here the CDR3 DNA reads TGTACCAGCAGGCCCACAGGGGGCGCGAACACCGGGGAGCTGTTTTTT. It translates to CTSRPTGGANTGELFF.

This clonotype was detected ten times or more. The DNA for the CDR3 is TGTGCCAGCAGGTTGACGTGGGGCACAGATACGCAGTATTTT. This translates into CASRLTWGTDTQYF. The V call is TRBV12-3 or TRBV12-4, the J call TRBJ2-3; the D is unclear. V was shortened by 6 bases and J by 1 base, with 11 bases between the two germline ends. The CDR3 extends over 14 amino acids.

In the case of this clonotype: One junction end does not reproduce the germline sequence, and a read error may be involved. The chain joins TRBV12-3 or TRBV12-4 to TRBJ2-5; D gene ambiguous. The CDR3 is made up of 12 amino acids. CDR3 amino acids: CAGSLWAKTQYF. CDR3 DNA sequence: TGTGCCGGCAGTTTATGGGCGAAAACCCAGTACTTC.

As concerns this clonotype: A much larger clone is a single base away; this may be a read error. The chain combines TRBV6-5 with TRBJ2-5; D ambiguous. Germline lookup yields CDR1 MNHEY and CDR2 SVGAGI. This CDR3 spans 13 amino acids. Trimming pared 0 bases from V and 5 bases from J, leaving 7 bases between. CDR3 in amino acids: CASSYSITETQYF. DNA for the CDR3: TGTGCCAGCAGTTACTCTATAACGGAGACCCAGTACTTC.

Notes on this clonotype: An end of the junction does not agree with germline; a read error may underlie this. The chain recombines TRBV6-5 with TRBJ2-1, with D uncertain. The CDR3 consists of 15 residues. Germline V gives CDR1 MNHEY, CDR2 SVGAGI. CDR3 in amino acids: CASSYKTSGRSEQFF. The CDR3, as DNA: TGTGCCAGTAGTTACAAGACATCAGGACGCAGTGAGCAGTTCTTC.